The next 30 T cell receptor beta chains were all read from a single sample in a study of shared clonotypes between healthy human individuals. This table comes from immunoSEQ multiplex PCR, and its TCRdb copy is limited to in-frame clones, with some not included. The sample records some 2,500,000 clones, 92% being singletons. Sequencing was carried out using naive CD4+ T cells from PBMCs. Subset here: CD45RA+ positively selected. Receptors originate from a man aged 18 to 30 in good health. Some clones in this sample may be carry-over from other donors' samples.

The genes are TRBV5-6 and TRBJ1-1, with 7 bases matching TRBD1. Germline lookup yields CDR1 SGHDT and CDR2 YYEEEE. J lost 7 bases, V lost 4 bases, and 16 bases had no gene match. This CDR3 has 16 residues. CDR3 region: CASSLRQGAPTLEAFF. DNA for the CDR3: TGTGCCAGCAGCCTCCGACAGGGCGCCCCTACCCTTGAAGCTTTCTTT. Combining the CDR3 with reference TRBV5-6 and TRBJ1-1 gives the whole variable domain DAGVTQSPTHLIKTRGQQVTLRCSPKSGHDTVSWYQQALGQGPQFIFQYYEEEERQRGNFPDRFSGHQFPNYSSELNVNALLLGDSALYLCASSLRQGAPTLEAFFGQGTRLTVV.

Regarding this clone: Other DNA sequences from this sample encode an identical CDR3 as well. V is TRBV30 and J is TRBJ2-3; D is unclear. Trimming cost V 0 bases and J 5 bases, with 6 bases left between them. This CDR3 is built from 12 residues. Germline V gives CDR1 GTSNPN, CDR2 SVGIG (reference sequence). For the CDR3, the DNA is TGTGCCTGGAGTGTACGAGGAGATACGCAGTATTTT. It yields the protein CAWSVRGDTQYF.

This rearrangement joins TRBV11-3 to TRBJ2-7; D gene ambiguous. Deletions cut 2 bases from V and 4 bases from J, with 12 bases between. In germline, CDR1 is SGHNT, CDR2 YENEEA. The CDR3 spans 14 residues. The DNA for the CDR3 is TGTGCCAGCAGCTTAAGTGCACGGCATTACGAGCAGTACTTC. This translates into CASSLSARHYEQYF.

The rearrangement links TRBV7-9 to TRBJ2-5; no clear D gene. Trimming stripped 0 bases from V and 6 bases from J, with 11 bases between. The CDR3 has 14 amino acids. The germline CDR1 and CDR2 sequences are SEHNR and FQNEAQ (reference sequence). CDR3 protein: CASSLATALKTQYF. As DNA, the CDR3 is TGTGCCAGCAGCTTAGCCACAGCATTAAAGACCCAGTACTTC.

The chain recombines TRBV6-4 with TRBJ2-7; D ambiguous. V lost 0 bases and J lost 3, with 18 bases in between. In germline, CDR1 is MRHNA, CDR2 SNTAGT. The CDR3 spans 17 residues. Here the CDR3 reads CASSDSRFQVGYYEQYF. The DNA of the CDR3 is TGTGCCAGCAGTGACTCGAGGTTCCAGGTCGGGTACTACGAGCAGTACTTC.

The rearrangement uses TRBV18 and TRBJ2-7, with 7 positions matching TRBD2. The CDR3 runs to 14 residues. V shed 4 bases and J 6 bases; nucleotides not matched to a gene: 9. Per germline, CDR1 KGHSH and CDR2 LQKENI. The CDR3 DNA is TGTGCCAGCTCACTCCAGACTAGCTTGTTCGAGCAGTACTTC. Its translation: CASSLQTSLFEQYF.

This chain joins TRBV9 and TRBJ2-7; 8 bases align to TRBD1. The CDR3 sequence is 15 residues long. Germline V CDR1 and CDR2: SGDLS, YYNGEE. With 4 bases clipped from V and 4 bases from J, the junction kept 10 bases outside the gene matches. This CDR3 is CASSLGQGRFYEQYF. The CDR3 bases are TGTGCCAGCAGCTTAGGACAGGGAAGATTTTACGAGCAGTACTTC.

This sequence joins TRBV28 and TRBJ2-6; D might be TRBD1 (6 bases). CDR1 is MDHEN, CDR2 SYDVKM, per germline. CDR3 length equals 16 residues. With 4 bases removed from V and 4 bases from J, the gap between germline ends came to 14 bases. The CDR3 loop is CASSSSGVPGANVLTF. The CDR3 DNA reads TGTGCCAGCAGTTCATCAGGGGTGCCGGGGGCCAACGTCCTGACTTTC.

This clone was seen more than once but under ten times. The chain links TRBV4-1 to TRBJ2-5; D unclear. CDR1 MGHRA and CDR2 YSYEKL come from the germline V gene. Trimming shortened V by 0 bases and J by 4 bases, and 9 bases separated the two germline ends. The CDR3 is 14 residues long. CDR3 amino acids: CASSQDPVVETQYF. CDR3 bases: TGCGCCAGCAGCCAAGACCCAGTCGTAGAGACCCAGTACTTC.

The genes are TRBV6-1 and TRBJ2-1; the match to TRBD2 covers 10 bases. CDR1 MNHNS and CDR2 SASEGT come from the germline V gene. The V and J ends lost 7 bases and 2 bases, in that order; junction bases with no gene match: 14. CDR3 length: 18 residues. CDR3: CASTEASGRTRTYNEQFF. CDR3 DNA sequence: TGTGCCAGCACTGAGGCTAGCGGGAGAACCCGAACCTACAATGAGCAGTTCTTC.

The V and J genes are TRBV25-1 and TRBJ1-2, with TRBD1 as a possible D gene (6 bases). Trimming shortened V by 6 bases and J by 14 bases, and 19 bases separated the two germline ends. The germline V gene encodes CDR1 MGHDK and CDR2 SYGVNS. The CDR3 runs to 12 residues. The CDR3 loop is CASRYGEGGVTF. CDR3 nucleotides: TGTGCCAGCAGATACGGAGAGGGGGGGGTAACCTTC.

This chain links TRBV7-3 with TRBJ2-1, with a tentative D call TRBD2 (6 bases). Germline V lookup: CDR1 SGHTA, CDR2 FQGTGA. With 0 bases removed from V and 9 bases from J, the gap between germline ends came to 6 bases. CDR3 length: 12 residues. The CDR3 loop is CASSLTRGEQFF. CDR3 nucleotide sequence: TGTGCCAGCAGCTTAACGCGGGGTGAGCAGTTCTTC.

The V and J genes are TRBV2 and TRBJ2-7; 9 nucleotides align to TRBD1. V lost 10 bases, J lost 3 bases, and 4 bases stayed unmatched. The CDR3 totals 12 residues. From germline, CDR1 is SNHLY and CDR2 FYNNEI. DNA of the CDR3: TGTGCCACCCGGGGACAGGGCTACGAGCAGTACTTC. Translation gives CATRGQGYEQYF.

The J gene is TRBJ1-2, the V gene TRBV6-5; 7 bases map to TRBD1. Looked up from germline, CDR1 is MNHEY and CDR2 is SVGAGI. Trimming took 2 bases from V and 3 from J; bases not matched to a gene: 0. This CDR3 comprises 13 residues. The CDR3: CASSYDRDYGYTF. The CDR3 DNA reads TGTGCCAGCAGTTACGACAGGGACTATGGCTACACCTTC.

The rearrangement joins TRBV28 to TRBJ1-4; no firm D call. This CDR3 comprises 13 residues. Germline CDR1 MDHEN, CDR2 SYDVKM. V gave up 4 bases and J gave up 3 bases, with 6 bases separating them. This CDR3 reads CASSYLANEKLFF. CDR3 DNA sequence: TGTGCCAGCAGTTACTTAGCTAATGAAAAACTGTTTTTT.

J is TRBJ2-7 and V is TRBV6-1, with D possibly called TRBD1 or TRBD2 (5 bases each). V was trimmed by 8 bases and J by 7 bases, leaving 18 bases between them. This CDR3 contains 13 residues. The germline V gene has CDR1 MNHNS and CDR2 SASEGT. Here the CDR3 DNA reads TGTGCCAGCCAACGGATGGGGACGGGGGAGCAGTACTTC. This codes for CASQRMGTGEQYF.

This clone has more than one count but fewer than ten. This chain connects TRBV5-1 to TRBJ1-4; D gene ambiguous. There are 13 residues in the CDR3. Germline lookup yields CDR1 SGHRS and CDR2 YFSETQ. Trimming left V 4 bases short and J 3 bases short, with 7 bases between. CDR3: CASSGRPNEKLFF. In DNA form, the CDR3 reads TGCGCCAGCAGCGGAAGGCCTAATGAAAAACTGTTTTTT.

Turning to this clone: Distinct nucleotide sequences in the sample also encode this CDR3. The gene calls are TRBV9 and TRBJ1-1; D unclear. Trimming cost V 0 bases and J 3 bases, with 6 bases left between them. The CDR3 totals 13 residues. Looked up from germline, CDR1 is SGDLS and CDR2 is YYNGEE. The CDR3 is CASSVEGDTEAFF. For the CDR3, the DNA is TGTGCCAGCAGCGTAGAAGGAGACACTGAAGCTTTCTTT.

The J gene is TRBJ2-3, the V gene TRBV10-3; D is possibly TRBD1 (6 bases). Trimming shortened V by 10 bases and J by 0 bases, and 17 bases separated the two germline ends. The germline CDR1 and CDR2 sequences are ENHRY and SYGVKD. CDR3 length: 15 amino acids. CDR3 nucleotides: TGTGCCACGATAAACAGGGATCCTAGCACAGATACGCAGTATTTT. Residues: CATINRDPSTDTQYF.

The rearrangement joins TRBV18 to TRBJ2-1; 11 nucleotides agree with TRBD2. Germline V gene data show CDR1 as KGHSH and CDR2 as LQKENI. This CDR3 contains 20 residues. The J segment lost 0 bases and the V segment lost 0 bases, leaving 10 bases of the junction unmatched. The CDR3, as DNA: TGTGCCAGCTCACCACCCGGGACTAGCGGAGCCCGGAGCTCCTACAATGAGCAGTTCTTC. Amino acids: CASSPPGTSGARSSYNEQFF.

This clone was observed once. This chain links TRBV2 with TRBJ1-1; D not certain. The V gene's germline CDR1 is SNHLY and CDR2 FYNNEI. V lost 8 bases and J 1 base, leaving 14 bases between the germline ends. CDR3 size: 14 residues. In DNA, the CDR3 is TGTGCCAGCTCTCCCCTCGGCTCGAACACTGAAGCTTTCTTT. It specifies CASSPLGSNTEAFF.

This clone was recorded once. Other nucleotide sequences from this sample produce the same CDR3. This chain uses TRBV27 with TRBJ1-2; D not resolved. Germline V CDR1 and CDR2: MNHEY, SMNVEV (reference sequence). V dropped 6 bases and J dropped 0 bases, with 5 bases sitting between them. This CDR3 is built from 12 residues. This CDR3 is CASSSSNYGYTF. CDR3 nucleotides: TGTGCCAGCAGCTCGTCTAACTATGGCTACACCTTC.

This chain uses TRBV19 with TRBJ1-1; the D gene is possibly TRBD1 (5 bases). The CDR3 runs to 15 residues. CDR1 is LNHDA and CDR2 is SQIVND in the germline V gene (reference sequence). Trimming stripped 2 bases from V and 1 base from J, with 11 bases between. The CDR3 DNA follows: TGTGCCAGTAGTATAATTGAGACAGCGAACACTGAAGCTTTCTTT. Translating it yields CASSIIETANTEAFF.

This clone appeared a few times. The CDR3 here is CAWSEGGVLAFF. The CDR3 nucleotides read TGTGCCTGGAGTGAGGGTGGAGTACTAGCTTTCTTT. This rearrangement joins TRBV30 to TRBJ1-1; D remains unclear. CDR3 size: 12 residues. Germline V gene data show CDR1 as GTSNPN and CDR2 as SVGIG (reference sequence). Trimming cost V 1 base and J 10 bases, with 13 bases left between them.

The CDR3 spells CASSLGLAGGWTDTQYF. The CDR3 nucleotides read TGTGCCAGCAGTCTGGGGCTAGCGGGAGGTTGGACAGATACGCAGTATTTT. The chain carries TRBV5-4 and TRBJ2-3, with 11 bases matching TRBD2. J was trimmed by 3 bases and V by 5 bases; bases with no gene match: 11. Germline CDR1 reads SGHNT; CDR2 reads YYREEE (reference sequence). This CDR3 spans 17 amino acids.

The V gene is TRBV28, the J gene TRBJ1-2; D gene uncertain. The CDR3 loop spans 14 amino acids. CDR1 and CDR2 (germline): MDHEN, SYDVKM. Trimming pared 3 bases from V and 7 bases from J, leaving 15 bases between. The CDR3 sequence is CASSLDRQGGGYTF. The CDR3 DNA follows: TGTGCCAGCAGTTTGGACCGCCAAGGTGGTGGCTACACCTTC.

The chain links TRBV28 to TRBJ2-5; D is possibly TRBD1 (6 bases). Trimming removed 8 bases from V and 0 bases from J, with 13 bases in between. There are 14 residues in the CDR3. CDR1 is MDHEN and CDR2 is SYDVKM in the germline V gene. The DNA for the CDR3 is TGTGCCAGCGAACAGGGCACGTACCAAGAGACCCAGTACTTC. This translates into CASEQGTYQETQYF.

The genes are TRBV5-1 and TRBJ2-5; D call uncertain. The CDR3 is made up of 13 amino acids. With 2 bases removed from V and 5 bases from J, the gap between germline ends came to 10 bases. Germline V gene data show CDR1 as SGHRS and CDR2 as YFSETQ. CDR3 nucleotides: TGCGCCAGCAGCTTTAGAGGCGCCGAGACCCAGTACTTC. Translated, it gives CASSFRGAETQYF.

The rearrangement joins TRBV4-1 to TRBJ2-1; a weak D match, TRBD1 (6 bases). The CDR3 covers 15 residues. Germline-derived CDR1 and CDR2 are MGHRA and YSYEKL. V lost 6 bases, J lost 0 bases, and 12 bases lay in between. In DNA form, the CDR3 reads TGCGCCAGCAGTCAGGGGTCATTCTCCTACAATGAGCAGTTCTTC. Amino acids: CASSQGSFSYNEQFF.

This chain joins TRBV7-6 and TRBJ2-7; D not resolved. The CDR3 is made up of 15 amino acids. Germline CDR1 is SGHVS and CDR2 is FNYEAQ. Trimming removed 2 bases at V and 1 base at J, with 12 bases between. CDR3 in DNA: TGTGCCAGCAGCTTACAGTTTGGGGATTCCTACGAGCAGTACTTC. Amino acids: CASSLQFGDSYEQYF.